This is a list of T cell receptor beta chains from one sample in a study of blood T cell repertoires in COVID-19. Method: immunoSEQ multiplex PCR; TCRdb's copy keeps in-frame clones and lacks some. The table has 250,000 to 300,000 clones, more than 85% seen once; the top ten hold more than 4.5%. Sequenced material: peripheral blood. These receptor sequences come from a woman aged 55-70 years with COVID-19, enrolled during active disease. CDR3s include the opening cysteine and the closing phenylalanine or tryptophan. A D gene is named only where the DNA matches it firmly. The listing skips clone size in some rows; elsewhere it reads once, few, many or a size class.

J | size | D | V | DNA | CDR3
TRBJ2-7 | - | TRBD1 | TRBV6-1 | TGTGCCAGCAGTGAGTATCCGGGACAGGCAAGCGAGCAGTACTTC | CASSEYPGQASEQYF
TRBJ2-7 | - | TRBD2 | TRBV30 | TGTGCCTGGAGCCTTTTCACTAGCGGGAAATCCTACGAGCAGTACTTC | CAWSLFTSGKSYEQYF
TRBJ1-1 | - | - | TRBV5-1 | TGCGCCAGCAGCTCTGACAGACTTACTAACACTGAAGCTTTCTTT | CASSSDRLTNTEAFF
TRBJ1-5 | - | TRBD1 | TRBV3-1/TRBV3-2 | TGTGCCAGCAGCCAAGGAGGACAGGGGTCTCAGCCCCAGCATTTT | CASSQGGQGSQPQHF
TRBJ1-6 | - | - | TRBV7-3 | TGTGCCAGCAGCTTAACGGGGGGGACCTCACCCCTCCACTTT | CASSLTGGTSPLHF
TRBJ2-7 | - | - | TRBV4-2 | TGTGCCAGCAGCCAAGTGGGCCAAGGTGCCCACGAGCAGTACTTC | CASSQVGQGAHEQYF
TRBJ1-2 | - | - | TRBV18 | TGTGCCAGCTCACCAATTCCGGGAACATATGGCTACACCTTC | CASSPIPGTYGYTF
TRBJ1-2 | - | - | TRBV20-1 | TGCAGTGCTATAGCCGACTATGGCTACACCTTC | CSAIADYGYTF
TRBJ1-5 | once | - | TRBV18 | TGTGCCAGCTCACCAGGGCAGGGCTTAGCCCAGCATTTT | CASSPGQGLAQHF
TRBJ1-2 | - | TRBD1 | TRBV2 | TGTGCCAGCACCCCGGGACAGGGATATAACTATGGCTACACCTTC | CASTPGQGYNYGYTF
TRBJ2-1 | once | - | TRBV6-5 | TGTGCCAGCAGTTACTCGCCTGAGGGCAATGAGCAGTTCTTC | CASSYSPEGNEQFF